One and the same sample provided the 21 T cell receptor beta chains below, sequenced in a study of control samples from healthy donors and cancer patients. The data were produced by immunoSEQ multiplex PCR, yet TCRdb's version contains in-frame clones alone and is incomplete. The sample gives roughly 450,000 clones, 75% to 95% of which show up once; around 6.5% is in the top ten. Sequenced input: PBMCs. These receptors all come from a middle-aged man with head and neck cancer.

V gene TRBV24-1 combines with J gene TRBJ1-5, with D maybe TRBD1 (6 bases). Trimming took off 1 base at V and 10 bases at J, with 10 bases between the two ends. This CDR3 has 13 residues. Germline values: CDR1 KGHDR, CDR2 SFDVKD. The CDR3 nucleotides read TGTGCCACCAGTGATTTTCGGGGGACACCCCAGCATTTT. It codes for CATSDFRGTPQHF.

The chain uses TRBV18 and TRBJ2-2, with D possibly being TRBD2 (6 bases). Trimming cost V 5 bases and J 0 bases, with 10 bases left between them. The CDR3 runs to 15 residues. The germline V gene has CDR1 KGHSH and CDR2 LQKENI. CDR3 DNA sequence: TGTGCCAGCTCAAGCCGGGACTCGAACACCGGGGAGCTGTTTTTT. This gives the protein CASSSRDSNTGELFF.

The rearrangement joins TRBV20-1 to TRBJ2-1; 9 nucleotides agree with TRBD2. Germline CDR1 reads DFQATT; CDR2 reads SNEGSKA (reference sequence). The CDR3 covers 14 residues. Trimming took 3 bases from V and 9 from J; bases not matched to a gene: 9. The CDR3 here is CSASRAGGLSEQFF. CDR3 DNA sequence: TGCAGTGCTAGTCGCGCGGGAGGGCTCAGTGAGCAGTTCTTC.

The rearrangement joins TRBV6-5 to TRBJ2-1; maybe TRBD1 (5 bases). CDR3 length equals 15 residues. Germline lookup yields CDR1 MNHEY and CDR2 SVGAGI. V lost 10 bases, J lost 0 bases, and 16 bases lay in between. As DNA, the CDR3 is TGTGCCATCGAACGACAGCCTAGCTCCTACAATGAGCAGTTCTTC. Residues: CAIERQPSSYNEQFF.

This clone was counted once. This rearrangement joins TRBV21-1 to TRBJ1-5; TRBD1 is the table's D call, not checked against the DNA. TRBV21-1 is a known pseudogene. The CDR3 runs 22 residues. This chain's CDR3 is CASRMTGIGGQGFVVLNQPQHF. CDR3 DNA: TGTGCCAGCAGAATGACTGGGATAGGGGGACAGGGTTTCGTGGTCCTGAATCAGCCCCAGCATTTT.

This sequence joins TRBV18 and TRBJ2-7; 7 nucleotides agree with TRBD1. This CDR3 spans 15 amino acids. Germline assignment: CDR1 KGHSH and CDR2 LQKENI. V lost 2 bases and J lost 2; bases outside the gene matches: 6. CDR3 bases: TGTGCCAGCTCACCATCAACAGGGGCTGCCTACGAGCAGTACTTC. This codes for CASSPSTGAAYEQYF. Full variable domain (rest looked up from reference TRBV18 and TRBJ2-7): NAGVMQNPRHLVRRRGQEARLRCSPMKGHSHVYWYRQLPEEGLKFMVYLQKENIIDESGMPKERFSAEFPKEGPSILRIQQVVRGDSAAYFCASSPSTGAAYEQYFGPGTRLTVT.

The chain's CDR3 is CASSLVAAYNEKLFF. DNA for the CDR3: TGTGCCAGCAGCTTGGTCGCGGCTTATAATGAAAAACTGTTTTTT. The V call is TRBV5-5, the J call TRBJ1-4; no reliable D call. CDR3 size: 15 residues. From germline, CDR1 is SGHKS and CDR2 YYEKEE (reference sequence). The ends were cut back, 0 bases at V and 4 bases at J, with 10 bases in the middle.

V gene TRBV6-5 combines with J gene TRBJ1-2; 7 positions agree with TRBD1. CDR1 is MNHEY, CDR2 SVGAGI, per germline. This CDR3 spans 15 amino acids. V lost 0 bases to trimming and J lost 4 bases; unmatched junction nucleotides: 5. The CDR3 protein is CASSYSAAGGYGYTF. The DNA for the CDR3 is TGTGCCAGCAGTTACTCGGCGGCAGGGGGCTATGGCTACACCTTC.

This clone was counted between two and nine times. V and J are TRBV7-2 and TRBJ1-5; no clear D. Germline CDR1 and CDR2: SGHTA and FQGNSA. V was cut by 2 bases and J by 5 bases, with 7 bases left in between. This CDR3 is built from 13 residues. The CDR3, as DNA: TGTGCCAGCAGCTTACAGAGAGATCAGCCCCAGCATTTT. Its protein is CASSLQRDQPQHF.

A single count supports this clone. The V call is TRBV27, the J call TRBJ1-6; 7 positions match TRBD1. The CDR3 contains 19 residues. CDR1 and CDR2 from the germline V gene are MNHEY and SMNVEV (reference sequence). With V trimmed by 2 bases and J by 0 bases, 10 bases remained unmatched. CDR3 residues: CASSLGHRGIGSYNSPLHF. The CDR3 DNA sequence: TGTGCCAGCAGTTTAGGGCACAGGGGTATCGGCTCCTATAATTCACCCCTCCACTTT.

The J gene is TRBJ2-3, the V gene TRBV9; D gene uncertain. The germline gives CDR1 SGDLS, CDR2 YYNGEE. CDR3 size: 14 residues. Trimming left V 1 base short and J 3 bases short, with 9 bases between. CDR3 amino acids: CASSVSPETDTQYF. CDR3 sequence (DNA): TGTGCCAGCAGCGTATCTCCCGAGACAGATACGCAGTATTTT.

This clone was recorded only once. The J gene is TRBJ1-5, the V gene TRBV19, with TRBD1 matching over 9 bases. The CDR3 spans 14 residues. V lost 6 bases, J lost 6 bases, and 6 bases stayed unmatched. Per the germline V gene, CDR1 is LNHDA and CDR2 is SQIVND (reference sequence). The CDR3 sequence: CASSLTGGGQPQHF. Here the CDR3 DNA reads TGTGCCAGTAGCCTGACAGGGGGAGGTCAGCCCCAGCATTTT.

This chain uses TRBV30 with TRBJ1-6, with TRBD1 identical over 7 bases. Germline CDR1 GTSNPN, CDR2 SVGIG (reference sequence). V lost 3 bases and J lost 9; bases outside the gene matches: 8. This CDR3 spans 14 amino acids. The CDR3 here is CAWSTQGVGSPLHF. For the CDR3, the DNA is TGTGCCTGGAGCACGCAGGGGGTTGGTTCACCCCTCCACTTT.

This chain's CDR3 is CASSLTGGPGNTIYF. DNA for the CDR3: TGTGCCAGCAGCTTAACGGGGGGACCTGGAAACACCATATATTTT. This chain uses TRBV7-3 with TRBJ1-3; tentatively, D is TRBD1 (5 bases). V was pared by 0 bases and J by 2 bases, with 8 bases between. The CDR3 loop spans 15 amino acids. Germline CDR1 SGHTA, CDR2 FQGTGA.

This clone was seen only a few times. The chain employs TRBV4-3 and TRBJ2-1; TRBD2 agrees at 8 bases. This CDR3 contains 14 residues. Germline lookup yields CDR1 LGHNA and CDR2 YSLEER. V dropped 4 bases and J dropped 7; count of bases not matched to a gene: 6. The CDR3 protein is CASSPSTGGNEQFF. CDR3 bases: TGCGCCAGCAGCCCCTCAACGGGGGGGAATGAGCAGTTCTTC.

The chain uses TRBV27 and TRBJ1-5, with D perhaps matching TRBD1 (6 bases). The CDR3 has 14 amino acids. Germline-derived CDR1 and CDR2 are MNHEY and SMNVEV (reference sequence). Trimming removed 5 bases at V and 1 base at J, with 9 bases between. The chain's CDR3 is CASSEGGSNQPQHF. In DNA form, the CDR3 reads TGTGCCAGCAGTGAGGGGGGAAGCAATCAGCCCCAGCATTTT.

V and J are TRBV3-1 (or the pseudogene TRBV3-2) and TRBJ2-7; maybe TRBD2 (6 bases). V lost 8 bases to trimming and J lost 3 bases, with 17 bases between them. Germline CDR1 and CDR2: LGHDT and YNNKEL (reference sequence). The CDR3 is made up of 14 amino acids. CDR3: CASRSMGGDYEQYF. The CDR3 DNA follows: TGTGCCAGCCGCTCGATGGGGGGAGACTACGAGCAGTACTTC.

The rearrangement joins TRBV28 to TRBJ2-3; D is uncertain. Germline V gene sequence: CDR1 MDHEN, CDR2 SYDVKM. V was trimmed by 4 bases and J by 5 bases, leaving 4 bases between them. This CDR3 has 11 residues. In DNA, the CDR3 is TGTGCCAGCAGTTACCTAGATACGCAGTATTTT. It translates to CASSYLDTQYF.

The gene calls are TRBV27 and TRBJ1-2; 7 bases line up with TRBD1. The CDR3 is made up of 17 amino acids. Germline values: CDR1 MNHEY, CDR2 SMNVEV (reference sequence). Trimming took 0 bases from V and 1 from J; bases not matched to a gene: 8. The CDR3 DNA sequence: TGTGCCAGCAGTTTATCCCTATACAGGGGACTTAACTATGGCTACACCTTC. Translated: CASSLSLYRGLNYGYTF.

The chain couples TRBV19 to TRBJ2-3; 11 positions agree with TRBD1. The CDR3 contains 14 residues. J gave up 5 bases and V 6 bases, and 4 bases lay outside the gene matches. Germline values: CDR1 LNHDA, CDR2 SQIVND (reference sequence). The CDR3 coding sequence is TGTGCCAGTAGAGGACAGGGGGCGCGAGATACGCAGTATTTT. This gives the protein CASRGQGARDTQYF.

The gene calls are TRBV30 and TRBJ1-2; D possibly corresponds to TRBD1 (5 bases). From germline, CDR1 is GTSNPN and CDR2 SVGIG (reference sequence). The V end lost 0 bases, the J end lost 6 bases, and 11 bases lay between the germline ends. This CDR3 is 13 amino acids long. The CDR3 loop is CAWSVGTMNGYTF. The CDR3 DNA is TGTGCCTGGAGTGTTGGGACGATGAATGGCTACACCTTC.